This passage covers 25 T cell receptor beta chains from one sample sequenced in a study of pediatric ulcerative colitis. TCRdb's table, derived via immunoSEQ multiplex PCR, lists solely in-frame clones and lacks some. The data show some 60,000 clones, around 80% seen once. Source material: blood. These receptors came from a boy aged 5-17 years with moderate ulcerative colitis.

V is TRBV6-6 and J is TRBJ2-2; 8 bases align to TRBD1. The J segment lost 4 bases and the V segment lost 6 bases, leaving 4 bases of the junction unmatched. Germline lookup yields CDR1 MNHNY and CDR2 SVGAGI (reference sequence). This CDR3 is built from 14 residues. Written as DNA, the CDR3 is TGTGCCAGCAGCCGACAGGGGCTCACCGGGGAGCTGTTTTTT. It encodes CASSRQGLTGELFF.

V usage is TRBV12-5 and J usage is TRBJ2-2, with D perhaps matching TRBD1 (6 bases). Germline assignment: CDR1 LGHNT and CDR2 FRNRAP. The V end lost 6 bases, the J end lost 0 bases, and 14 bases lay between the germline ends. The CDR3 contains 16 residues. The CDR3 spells CASGSRDITNTGELFF. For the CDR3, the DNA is TGTGCTAGTGGGAGCCGGGACATAACGAACACCGGGGAGCTGTTTTTT. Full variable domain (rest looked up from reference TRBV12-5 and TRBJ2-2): DARVTQTPRHKVTEMGQEVTMRCQPILGHNTVFWYRQTMMQGLELLAYFRNRAPLDDSGMPKDRFSAEMPDATLATLKIQPSEPRDSAVYFCASGSRDITNTGELFFGEGSRLTVL.

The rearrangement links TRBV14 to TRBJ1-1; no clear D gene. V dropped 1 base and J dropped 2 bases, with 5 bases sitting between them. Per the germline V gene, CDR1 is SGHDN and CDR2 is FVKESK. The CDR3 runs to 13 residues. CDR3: CASSQGRNTEAFF. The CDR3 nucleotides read TGTGCCAGCAGCCAAGGAAGAAACACTGAAGCTTTCTTT.

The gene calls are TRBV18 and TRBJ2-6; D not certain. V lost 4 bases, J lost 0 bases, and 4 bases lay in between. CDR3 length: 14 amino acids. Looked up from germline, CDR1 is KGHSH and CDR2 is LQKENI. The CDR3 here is CASSLSSGANVLTF. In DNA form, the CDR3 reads TGTGCCAGCTCACTTAGCTCTGGGGCCAACGTCCTGACTTTC.

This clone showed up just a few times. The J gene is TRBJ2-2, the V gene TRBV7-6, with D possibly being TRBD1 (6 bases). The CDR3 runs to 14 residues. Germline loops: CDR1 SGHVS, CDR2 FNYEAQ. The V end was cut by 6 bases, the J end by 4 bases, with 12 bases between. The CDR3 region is CASRQGWITGELFF. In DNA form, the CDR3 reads TGTGCCAGCAGACAGGGTTGGATCACCGGGGAGCTGTTTTTT. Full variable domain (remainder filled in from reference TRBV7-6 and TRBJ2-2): GAGVSQSPRYKVTKRGQDVALRCDPISGHVSLYWYRQALGQGPEFLTYFNYEAQQDKSGLPNDRFSAERPEGSISTLTIQRTEQRDSAMYRCASRQGWITGELFFGEGSRLTVL.

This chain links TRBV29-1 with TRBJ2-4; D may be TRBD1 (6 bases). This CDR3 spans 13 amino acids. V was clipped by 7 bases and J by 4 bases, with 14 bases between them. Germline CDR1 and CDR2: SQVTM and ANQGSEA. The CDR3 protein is CSAGQGGKNIQYF. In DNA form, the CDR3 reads TGCAGCGCGGGACAAGGGGGTAAAAACATTCAGTACTTC.

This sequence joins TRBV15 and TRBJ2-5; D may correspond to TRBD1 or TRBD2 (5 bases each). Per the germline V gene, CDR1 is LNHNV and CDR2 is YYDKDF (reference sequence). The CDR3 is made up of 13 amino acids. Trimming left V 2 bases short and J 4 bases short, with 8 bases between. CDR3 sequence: CATSRSGTETQYF. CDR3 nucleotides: TGTGCCACCAGCAGATCAGGGACAGAGACCCAGTACTTC.

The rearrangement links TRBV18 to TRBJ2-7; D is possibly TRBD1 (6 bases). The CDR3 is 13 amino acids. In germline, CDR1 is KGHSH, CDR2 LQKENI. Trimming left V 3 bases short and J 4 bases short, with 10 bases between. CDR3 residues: CASSPKQGYEQYF. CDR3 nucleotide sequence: TGTGCCAGCTCACCGAAACAGGGTTACGAGCAGTACTTC.

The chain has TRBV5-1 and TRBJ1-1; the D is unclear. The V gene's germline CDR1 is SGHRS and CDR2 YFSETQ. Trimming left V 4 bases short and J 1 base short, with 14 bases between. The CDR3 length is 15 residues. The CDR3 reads CASSPGSFSNTEAFF. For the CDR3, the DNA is TGCGCCAGCAGCCCCGGGTCTTTTTCGAACACTGAAGCTTTCTTT.

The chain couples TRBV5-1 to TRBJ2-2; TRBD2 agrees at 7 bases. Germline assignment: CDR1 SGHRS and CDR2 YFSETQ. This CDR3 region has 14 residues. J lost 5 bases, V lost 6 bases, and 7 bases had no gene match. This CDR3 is CASNAGRLTGELFF. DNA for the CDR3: TGCGCCAGCAATGCCGGGAGGTTGACCGGGGAGCTGTTTTTT.

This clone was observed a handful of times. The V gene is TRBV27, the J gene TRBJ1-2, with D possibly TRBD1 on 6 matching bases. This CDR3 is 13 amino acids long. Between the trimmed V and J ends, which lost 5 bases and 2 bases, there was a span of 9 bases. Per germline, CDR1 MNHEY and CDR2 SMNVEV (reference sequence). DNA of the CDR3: TGTGCCAGCAGTCCACAGGGAAACTATGGCTACACCTTC. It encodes CASSPQGNYGYTF.

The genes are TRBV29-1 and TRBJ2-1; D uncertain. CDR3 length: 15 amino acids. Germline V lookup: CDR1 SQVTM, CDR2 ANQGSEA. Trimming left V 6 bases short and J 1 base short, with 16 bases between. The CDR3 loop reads CSVPPRSKSYNEQFF. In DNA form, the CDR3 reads TGCAGCGTCCCCCCGCGGAGTAAGTCCTACAATGAGCAGTTCTTC.

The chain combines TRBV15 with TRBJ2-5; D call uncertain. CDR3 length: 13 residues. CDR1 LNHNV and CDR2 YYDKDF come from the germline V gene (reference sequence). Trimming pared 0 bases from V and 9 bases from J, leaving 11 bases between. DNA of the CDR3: TGTGCCACCAGCAGAGAACGCCGCCGGGCCCAGTACTTC. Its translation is CATSRERRRAQYF.

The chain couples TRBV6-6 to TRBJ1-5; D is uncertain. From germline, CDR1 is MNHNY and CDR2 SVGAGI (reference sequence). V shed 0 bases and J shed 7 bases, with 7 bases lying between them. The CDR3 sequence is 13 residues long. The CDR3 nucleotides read TGTGCCAGCAGTTACTCAGGGCAGCAGCCCCAGCATTTT. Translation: CASSYSGQQPQHF.

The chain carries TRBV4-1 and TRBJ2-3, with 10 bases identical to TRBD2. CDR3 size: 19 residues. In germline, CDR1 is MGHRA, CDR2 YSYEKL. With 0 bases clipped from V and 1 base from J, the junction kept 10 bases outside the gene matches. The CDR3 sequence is CASSQDRGSGRRGTDTQYF. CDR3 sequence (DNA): TGCGCCAGCAGCCAAGATAGGGGTAGCGGGAGGCGGGGCACAGATACGCAGTATTTT.

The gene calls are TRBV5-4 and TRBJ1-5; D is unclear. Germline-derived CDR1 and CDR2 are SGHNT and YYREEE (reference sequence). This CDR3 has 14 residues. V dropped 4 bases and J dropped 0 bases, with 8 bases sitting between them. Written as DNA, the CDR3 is TGTGCCAGCAGCACTCAATATAGCAATCAGCCCCAGCATTTT. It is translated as CASSTQYSNQPQHF.

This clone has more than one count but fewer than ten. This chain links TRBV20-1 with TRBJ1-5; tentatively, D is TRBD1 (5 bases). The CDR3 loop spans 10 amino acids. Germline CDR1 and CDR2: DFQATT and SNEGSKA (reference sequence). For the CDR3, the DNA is TGCAGCGCAGGGTTTCAGCCCCAGCATTTT. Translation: CSAGFQPQHF.

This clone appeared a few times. The CDR3 here is CSVAGTYGYTF. The CDR3 coding sequence is TGCAGTGTGGCAGGGACCTATGGCTACACCTTC. V usage is TRBV20-1 and J usage is TRBJ1-2; TRBD1 might be the D (5 bases). The germline CDR1 and CDR2 sequences are DFQATT and SNEGSKA (reference sequence). CDR3 size: 11 residues. The V and J ends lost 7 bases and 4 bases respectively, with 10 bases between them.

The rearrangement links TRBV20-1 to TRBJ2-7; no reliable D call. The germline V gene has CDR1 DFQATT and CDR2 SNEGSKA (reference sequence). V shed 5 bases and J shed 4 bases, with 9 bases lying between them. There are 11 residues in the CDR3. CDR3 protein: CSAQTRYEQYF. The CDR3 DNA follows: TGCAGTGCTCAGACTCGTTACGAGCAGTACTTC.

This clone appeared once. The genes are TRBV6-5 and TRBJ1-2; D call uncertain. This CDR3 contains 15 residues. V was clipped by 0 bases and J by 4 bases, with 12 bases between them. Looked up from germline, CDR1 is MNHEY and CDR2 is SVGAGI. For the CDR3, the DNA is TGTGCCAGCAGTTACTCAGTCACCACCTCCTATGGCTACACCTTC. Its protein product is CASSYSVTTSYGYTF.

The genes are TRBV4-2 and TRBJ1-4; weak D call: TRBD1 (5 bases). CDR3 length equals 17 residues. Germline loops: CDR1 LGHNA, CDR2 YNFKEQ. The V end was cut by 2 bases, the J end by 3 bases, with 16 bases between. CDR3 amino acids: CASSQPDSGIANEKLFF. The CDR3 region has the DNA TGTGCCAGCAGCCAACCCGACAGTGGAATAGCTAATGAAAAACTGTTTTTT.

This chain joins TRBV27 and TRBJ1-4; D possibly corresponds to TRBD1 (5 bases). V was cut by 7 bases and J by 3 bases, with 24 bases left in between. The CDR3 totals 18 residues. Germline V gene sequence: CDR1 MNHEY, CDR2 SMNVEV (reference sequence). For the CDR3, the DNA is TGTGCCAGCACCTCCGGGGCCCTCTTTTCCGGGGCTAATGAAAAACTGTTTTTT. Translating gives CASTSGALFSGANEKLFF.

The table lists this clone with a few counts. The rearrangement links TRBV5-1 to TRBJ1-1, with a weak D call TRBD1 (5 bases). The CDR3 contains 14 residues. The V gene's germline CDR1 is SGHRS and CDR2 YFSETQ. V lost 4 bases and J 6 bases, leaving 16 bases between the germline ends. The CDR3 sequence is CASSRAGGEAEAFF. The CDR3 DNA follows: TGCGCCAGCAGCAGGGCGGGGGGTGAGGCTGAAGCTTTCTTT.

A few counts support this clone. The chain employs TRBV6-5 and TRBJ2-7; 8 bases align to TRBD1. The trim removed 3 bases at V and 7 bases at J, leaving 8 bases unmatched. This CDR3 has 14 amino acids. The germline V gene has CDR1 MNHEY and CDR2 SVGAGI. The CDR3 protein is CASSYLGQAREQYF. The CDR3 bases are TGTGCCAGCAGTTATCTGGGACAGGCGCGGGAGCAGTACTTC.

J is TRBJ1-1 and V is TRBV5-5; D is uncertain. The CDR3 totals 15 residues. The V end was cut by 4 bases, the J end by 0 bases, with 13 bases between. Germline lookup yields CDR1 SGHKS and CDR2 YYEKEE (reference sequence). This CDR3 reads CASSLGLMMNTEAFF. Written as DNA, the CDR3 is TGTGCCAGCAGCCTCGGACTGATGATGAACACTGAAGCTTTCTTT.